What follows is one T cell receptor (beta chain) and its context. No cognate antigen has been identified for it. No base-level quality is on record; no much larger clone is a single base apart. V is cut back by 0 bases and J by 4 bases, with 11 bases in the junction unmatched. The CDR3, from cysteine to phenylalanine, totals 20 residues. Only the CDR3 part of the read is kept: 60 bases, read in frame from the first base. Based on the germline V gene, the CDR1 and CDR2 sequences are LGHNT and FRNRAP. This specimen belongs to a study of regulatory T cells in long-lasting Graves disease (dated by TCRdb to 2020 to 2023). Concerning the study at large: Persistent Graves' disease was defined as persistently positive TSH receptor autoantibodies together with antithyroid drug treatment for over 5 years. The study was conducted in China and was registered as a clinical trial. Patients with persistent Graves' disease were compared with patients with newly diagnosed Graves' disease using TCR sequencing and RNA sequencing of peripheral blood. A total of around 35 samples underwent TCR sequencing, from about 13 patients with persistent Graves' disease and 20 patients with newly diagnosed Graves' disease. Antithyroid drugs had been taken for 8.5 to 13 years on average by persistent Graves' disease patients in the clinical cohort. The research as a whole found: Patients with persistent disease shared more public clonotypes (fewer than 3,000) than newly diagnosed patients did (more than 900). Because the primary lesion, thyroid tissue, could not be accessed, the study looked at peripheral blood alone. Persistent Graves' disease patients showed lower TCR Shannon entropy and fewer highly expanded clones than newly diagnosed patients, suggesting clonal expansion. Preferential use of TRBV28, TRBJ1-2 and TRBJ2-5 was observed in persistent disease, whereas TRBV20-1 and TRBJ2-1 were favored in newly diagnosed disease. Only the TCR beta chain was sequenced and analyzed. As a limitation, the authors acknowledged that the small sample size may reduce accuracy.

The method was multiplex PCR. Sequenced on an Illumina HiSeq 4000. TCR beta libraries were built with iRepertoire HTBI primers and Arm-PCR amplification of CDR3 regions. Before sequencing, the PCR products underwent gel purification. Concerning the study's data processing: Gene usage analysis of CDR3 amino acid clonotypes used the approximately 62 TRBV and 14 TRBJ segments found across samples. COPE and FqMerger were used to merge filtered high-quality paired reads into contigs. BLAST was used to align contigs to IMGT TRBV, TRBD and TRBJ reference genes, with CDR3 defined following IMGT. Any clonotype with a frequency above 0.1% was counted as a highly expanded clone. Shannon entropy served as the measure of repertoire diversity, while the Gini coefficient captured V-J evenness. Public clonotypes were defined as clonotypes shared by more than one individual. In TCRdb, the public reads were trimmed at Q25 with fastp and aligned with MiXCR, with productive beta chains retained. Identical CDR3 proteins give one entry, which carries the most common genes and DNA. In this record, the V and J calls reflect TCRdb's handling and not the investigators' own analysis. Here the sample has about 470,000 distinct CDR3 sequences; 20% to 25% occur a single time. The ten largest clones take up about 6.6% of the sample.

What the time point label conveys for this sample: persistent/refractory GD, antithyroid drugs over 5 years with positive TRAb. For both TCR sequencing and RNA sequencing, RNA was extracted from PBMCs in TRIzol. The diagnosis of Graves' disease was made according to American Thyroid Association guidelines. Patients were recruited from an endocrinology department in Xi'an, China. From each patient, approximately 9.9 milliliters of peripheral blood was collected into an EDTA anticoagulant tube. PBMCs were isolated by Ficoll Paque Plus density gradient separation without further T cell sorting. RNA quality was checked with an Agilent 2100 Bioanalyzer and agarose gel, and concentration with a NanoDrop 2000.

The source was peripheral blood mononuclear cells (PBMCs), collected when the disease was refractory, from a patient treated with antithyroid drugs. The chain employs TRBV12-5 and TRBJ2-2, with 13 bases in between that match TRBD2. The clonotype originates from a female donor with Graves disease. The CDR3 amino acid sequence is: CASGLVRGSGLAGSTGELFF. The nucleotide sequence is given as TGTGCTAGTGGTTTGGTACGGGGATCGGGACTAGCGGGAAGCACCGGGGAGCTGTTTTTT.